This TCR beta chain stems from a study of CD8+CD57+ T cells in acquired aplastic anemia. At the level of the study: An average of roughly 3 ug of DNA was obtained from sorted CD4+ and CD8+ cells. Points from the study as a whole: Overlap between patients and controls comprised twenty-nine CD8+ CDR3 sequences.

Patients who underwent sequencing had shown CD8+CD57+ cell expansion by flow cytometry. A severe acquired aplastic anemia diagnosis applied to all patients. At the time of blood sampling, patients had not yet received any therapy. The V and J ends lost 1 base and 7 bases respectively, with 7 bases between them. CDR3 length: 12 amino acids. CDR1 is SGHTA and CDR2 is FQGNSA in the germline V gene. Both TCR beta VDJ combination and CDR3 sequence profiling were carried out. Genomic DNA was the template for this profiling. TCRdb itself ran the reads through MiXCR, one entry per CDR3 protein. This table has roughly 170,000 distinct CDR3 sequences, roughly 50% appearing once. Notes on this clonotype: Its antigen is currently unknown.

The source material was sorted CD4+, CD8+, or CD8+CD57+ T cells (not recorded which) from PBMCs. The receptor's source is a human donor with aplastic anemia. This sequence joins TRBV7-2 and TRBJ1-1; D is undetermined. The CDR3, as DNA: TGTGCCAGCAGCTTAGATCAAAATGAAGCTTTCTTT. This gives the protein CASSLDQNEAFF. Together with reference TRBV7-2 and TRBJ1-1, the CDR3 gives the full variable domain: GAGVSQSPSNKVTEKGKDVELRCDPISGHTALYWYRQSLGQGLEFLIYFQGNSAPDKSGLPSDRFSAERTGGSVSTLTIQRTQQEDSAVYLCASSLDQNEAFFGQGTRLTVV.